These T cell receptor beta chains were read from a single sample in a study of vaccination and CD4 T cells after COVID-19. For these TCRs, the target antigens are not known. TCRdb called the PCR reads again in MiXCR, with one record for every CDR3 protein. The profile shows about 20,000 distinct CDR3 sequences, around 60% of them singletons. The sample here was CD4+ T cells from blood, cultured in vitro, taken after SARS-CoV-2 vaccination. These receptors came from a human donor who had recovered from COVID-19. Both conserved end residues are trimmed from each CDR3.

V,CDR3
TRBV20-1,SAQDRPGLAGGPSLDTQY
TRBV5-3,ASSWGQGIYEQY
TRBV14,ASSRDWQSSYEQY
TRBV12-5,ASGRVGGSPLH
TRBV6-2/TRBV6-3,ASSYGRLNTEAF
TRBV7-7,ASSLGQTTQETQY
TRBV20-1,SARDLDSPLH
TRBV20-1,SARETADNEQF
TRBV10-3,AISEPGTGERAVQETQY
TRBV7-3,ASSAGTSAYNEQF
TRBV5-1,ASSLGDTEAF
TRBV19,ASKSQGALVGGYT
TRBV28,ASRTPGGIQPQH
TRBV6-5,ASSYGGRGNTIY
TRBV7-2,ASSLSPGLIMNTEAF
TRBV18,ASSPSSGDTQY
TRBV28,ASSSRGFDRSWEPLH
TRBV7-3,ASSWRTGAHTGELF
TRBV3-1,ASSQDRGDDLYGYT
TRBV19,ASSILPDRTERDTQY
TRBV29-1,SGGIGQHEQF
TRBV6-1,ASSEGGRTGGNGYT
TRBV6-1,ASKTGFNTGELF
TRBV15,ATSRDLNRAYEQY